These 19 T cell receptor beta chains share one sample of origin, sequenced in a study of cytomegalovirus exposure and HLA in healthy donors. Data came from immunoSEQ multiplex PCR; TCRdb stores just in-frame clones and leaves some out. This sample yields roughly 280,000 clones, of which about 86% are seen a single time; around 1% belongs to the top ten. The sequencing input was PBMCs. The receptors derive from a woman aged 18-30 years in good health and CMV-seronegative.

The rearrangement joins TRBV7-6 to TRBJ1-5; D gene ambiguous. V was shortened by 4 bases and J by 4 bases, with 11 bases between the two germline ends. The germline gives CDR1 SGHVS, CDR2 FNYEAQ. The CDR3 covers 14 residues. The CDR3 coding sequence is TGTGCCAGCAGCTACGGACTGCGGAATCAGCCCCAGCATTTT. This translates into CASSYGLRNQPQHF.

The CDR3 loop is CASSEVGTGSLHF. The CDR3 DNA is TGTGCCAGCAGTGAAGTGGGGACTGGATCCCTCCACTTT. V and J are TRBV2 and TRBJ1-6, with a possible D match to TRBD1 (5 bases). V lost 1 base, J lost 14 bases, and 12 bases lay in between. Germline assignment: CDR1 SNHLY and CDR2 FYNNEI. CDR3 size: 13 residues.

The gene calls are TRBV5-1 and TRBJ1-1; a weak D match, TRBD1 (5 bases). Germline CDR1 and CDR2: SGHRS and YFSETQ. Between the trimmed V and J ends, which lost 4 bases and 3 bases, there was a span of 10 bases. CDR3 length: 13 residues. The CDR3 DNA follows: TGCGCCAGCAGCCCAGTAGGGGACACTGAAGCTTTCTTT. Translation: CASSPVGDTEAFF.

The chain links TRBV7-6 to TRBJ1-1, with 8 bases fitting TRBD1. The ends lost 6 bases at V and 4 bases at J; junction bases unmatched: 4. Germline CDR1 SGHVS, CDR2 FNYEAQ. The CDR3 consists of 13 residues. The CDR3, as DNA: TGTGCCAGCAGATTGACAGGGGCCACTGAAGCTTTCTTT. It specifies CASRLTGATEAFF.

V usage is TRBV11-2 and J usage is TRBJ2-6; 7 bases are a match to TRBD1. V lost 5 bases to trimming and J lost 0 bases; unmatched junction nucleotides: 10. Germline values: CDR1 SGHAT, CDR2 FQNNGV. CDR3 size: 18 residues. CDR3 coding DNA: TGTGCCAGCAGCCTGACAGGGAGTGGGTCCTCTGGGGCCAACGTCCTGACTTTC. It codes for CASSLTGSGSSGANVLTF. Using reference TRBV11-2 and TRBJ2-6 for the parts outside the CDR3, the full variable domain is EAGVAQSPRYKIIEKRQSVAFWCNPISGHATLYWYQQILGQGPKLLIQFQNNGVVDDSQLPKDRFSAERLKGVDSTLKIQPAKLEDSAVYLCASSLTGSGSSGANVLTFGAGSRLTVL.

The V gene is TRBV19, the J gene TRBJ2-3; a weak D match, TRBD2 (5 bases). V was clipped by 5 bases and J by 4 bases, with 7 bases between them. CDR3 length: 12 amino acids. Germline V gives CDR1 LNHDA, CDR2 SQIVND (reference sequence). The CDR3 spells CASSQRPDTQYF. DNA for the CDR3: TGTGCCAGTAGTCAGCGGCCAGATACGCAGTATTTT.

V and J are TRBV6-4 and TRBJ1-2, with 8 nucleotides matching TRBD1. Germline CDR1 reads MRHNA; CDR2 reads SNTAGT. The J segment lost 8 bases and the V segment lost 6 bases, leaving 23 bases of the junction unmatched. This CDR3 region has 18 residues. The CDR3 sequence: CASSVRGTGGLDAGGYTF. CDR3 coding DNA: TGTGCCAGCAGCGTAAGAGGGACAGGCGGCCTAGATGCTGGAGGCTACACCTTC.

This clone was seen just once. Distinct nucleotide sequences in the sample also encode this CDR3. V usage is TRBV9 and J usage is TRBJ2-7; TRBD2 agrees at 11 bases. The CDR3 sequence is 16 residues long. With V trimmed by 2 bases and J by 2 bases, 6 bases remained unmatched. The germline gives CDR1 SGDLS, CDR2 YYNGEE. CDR3 residues: CASSVGTSGTPYEQYF. CDR3 in DNA: TGTGCCAGCAGCGTCGGGACTAGCGGCACCCCCTACGAGCAGTACTTC.

The rearrangement uses TRBV5-1 and TRBJ2-1; tentative D call: TRBD1 (6 bases). With 0 bases removed from V and 4 bases from J, the gap between germline ends came to 11 bases. CDR3 size: 15 residues. The germline V gene has CDR1 SGHRS and CDR2 YFSETQ. This chain's CDR3 is CASSLESRGYNEQFF. CDR3 nucleotide sequence: TGCGCCAGCAGCTTGGAATCGAGGGGGTACAATGAGCAGTTCTTC.

The chain carries TRBV6-1 and TRBJ1-2; unclear D gene. V was clipped by 1 base and J by 14 bases, with 26 bases between them. The CDR3 covers 16 residues. Germline V CDR1 and CDR2: MNHNS, SASEGT. Here the CDR3 DNA reads TGTGCCAGCAGTGAAGTTCCCCCGCATGAGTGGGTCGGGGTTACCTTC. Amino acids: CASSEVPPHEWVGVTF.

The chain couples TRBV11-2 to TRBJ1-3; D remains ambiguous. The CDR3 runs to 16 residues. Per germline, CDR1 SGHAT and CDR2 FQNNGV. V was shortened by 2 bases and J by 1 base, with 12 bases between the two germline ends. This chain's CDR3 is CASSLKVSGSGNTIYF. In DNA form, the CDR3 reads TGTGCCAGCAGCTTAAAGGTCTCGGGGTCTGGAAACACCATATATTTT. Using reference TRBV11-2 and TRBJ1-3 for the parts outside the CDR3, the full variable domain is EAGVAQSPRYKIIEKRQSVAFWCNPISGHATLYWYQQILGQGPKLLIQFQNNGVVDDSQLPKDRFSAERLKGVDSTLKIQPAKLEDSAVYLCASSLKVSGSGNTIYFGEGSWLTVV.

The chain employs TRBV30 and TRBJ2-7; TRBD1 matches at 11 bases. This CDR3 is built from 15 residues. J lost 4 bases, V lost 4 bases, and 9 bases had no gene match. Germline V CDR1 and CDR2: GTSNPN, SVGIG (reference sequence). The CDR3 spells CAWTAGTGGGYEQYF. In DNA form, the CDR3 reads TGTGCCTGGACCGCCGGGACAGGGGGTGGGTACGAGCAGTACTTC.

The V and J genes are TRBV4-1 and TRBJ1-5, with a tentative D call TRBD1 (6 bases). Germline V gene sequence: CDR1 MGHRA, CDR2 YSYEKL. The CDR3 covers 16 residues. Trimming removed 1 base from V and 6 bases from J, with 16 bases in between. DNA of the CDR3: TGCGCCAGCAGCCAAGGGACAGCCCTCACGGTTCAGCCCCAGCATTTT. Encoded protein: CASSQGTALTVQPQHF.

The chain couples TRBV29-1 to TRBJ2-3, with TRBD2 matching 9 bases. The CDR3 consists of 15 residues. With 2 bases clipped from V and 3 bases from J, the junction kept 6 bases outside the gene matches. Germline loops: CDR1 SQVTM, CDR2 ANQGSEA. CDR3 nucleotide sequence: TGCAGCGTTGAAATAGCGGGAGTGCTGACAGATACGCAGTATTTT. Translation: CSVEIAGVLTDTQYF.

The J gene is TRBJ1-2, the V gene TRBV4-3; 7 bases fit TRBD1. The CDR3 totals 13 residues. CDR1 LGHNA and CDR2 YSLEER come from the germline V gene. The V gene end was trimmed by 2 bases and the J gene end by 3 bases; junction bases not matched to a gene: 0. The CDR3 protein is CASSQTGDYGYTF. The CDR3 coding sequence is TGCGCCAGCAGCCAAACAGGGGACTATGGCTACACCTTC.

This clone was seen a single time. The chain combines TRBV15 with TRBJ1-1, with D maybe TRBD1 (5 bases). The germline V and J ends were trimmed by 1 base and 1 base, with 13 bases remaining between them. Germline CDR1 reads LNHNV; CDR2 reads YYDKDF (reference sequence). CDR3 length: 16 amino acids. The CDR3 bases are TGTGCCACCAGCAGAGGGGGTTCAGGGAAGAACACTGAAGCTTTCTTT. Translated: CATSRGGSGKNTEAFF. The full variable domain, its missing parts supplied by reference TRBV15 and TRBJ1-1, is DAMVIQNPRYQVTQFGKPVTLSCSQTLNHNVMYWYQQKSSQAPKLLFHYYDKDFNNEADTPDNFQSRRPNTSFCFLDIRSPGLGDTAMYLCATSRGGSGKNTEAFFGQGTRLTVV.

The chain recombines TRBV4-1 with TRBJ1-1; D gene ambiguous. CDR1 and CDR2 from the germline V gene are MGHRA and YSYEKL. The CDR3 covers 16 residues. V was shortened by 0 bases and J by 1 base, with 12 bases between the two germline ends. CDR3 coding DNA: TGCGCCAGCAGCCAAGAGGATTCAGGATGGAACACTGAAGCTTTCTTT. Its protein product is CASSQEDSGWNTEAFF.

The rearrangement joins TRBV19 to TRBJ1-1, with 7 bases aligning to TRBD1. The germline V gene encodes CDR1 LNHDA and CDR2 SQIVND (reference sequence). With V trimmed by 5 bases and J by 5 bases, 8 bases remained unmatched. The CDR3 spans 14 residues. CDR3 region: CASSGETGTTEAFF. In DNA, the CDR3 is TGTGCCAGTAGTGGGGAGACAGGGACGACTGAAGCTTTCTTT.

This sequence joins TRBV5-6 and TRBJ1-6; TRBD1 aligns across 7 bases. Unmatched junction bases numbered 4, after V lost 3 bases and J lost 7 bases. This CDR3 is 14 amino acids long. Per the germline V gene, CDR1 is SGHDT and CDR2 is YYEEEE. This CDR3 reads CASSSDRANSPLHF. The CDR3, as DNA: TGTGCCAGCAGCTCCGACAGGGCCAATTCACCCCTCCACTTT. The full variable domain, with the rest looked up from reference TRBV5-6 and TRBJ1-6, is DAGVTQSPTHLIKTRGQQVTLRCSPKSGHDTVSWYQQALGQGPQFIFQYYEEEERQRGNFPDRFSGHQFPNYSSELNVNALLLGDSALYLCASSSDRANSPLHFGNGTRLTVT.